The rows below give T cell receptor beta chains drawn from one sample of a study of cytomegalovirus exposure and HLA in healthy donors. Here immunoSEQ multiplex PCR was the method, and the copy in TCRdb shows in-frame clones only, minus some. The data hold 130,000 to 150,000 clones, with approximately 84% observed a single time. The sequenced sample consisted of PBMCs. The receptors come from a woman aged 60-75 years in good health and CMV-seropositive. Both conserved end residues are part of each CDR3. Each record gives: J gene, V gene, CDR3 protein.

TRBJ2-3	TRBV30	CAWRLAGGPDTQYF
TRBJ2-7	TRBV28	CASSPALASYTYEQYF
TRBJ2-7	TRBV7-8	CASSHDRGVPYEQYF
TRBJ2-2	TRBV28	CASSLGGDPRGELFF
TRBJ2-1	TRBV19	CASSYSSGLASYNEQFF
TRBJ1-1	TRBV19	CASARGAPWAEAFF
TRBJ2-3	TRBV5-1	CASSGGSKTDTQYF
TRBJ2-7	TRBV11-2	CASSLGGTGYEQYF
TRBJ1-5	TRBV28	CASRGLRYSSQHF
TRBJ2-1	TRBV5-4	CASSLGGTSGGFHQFF
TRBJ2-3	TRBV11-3	CASSSERAVTDTQYF